This TCR beta chain was found in a study of OX40 agonist ivuxolimab in advanced cancers. Data came from immunoSEQ multiplex PCR; TCRdb stores just in-frame clones and leaves some out. Among about 88,000 clones listed, about 85% were seen once. The sample in question was CD4+ or CD8+ T cells sorted from blood, obtained in a trial of the OX40 agonist ivuxolimab. The receptor's source is an adult with an advanced solid tumor such as melanoma, head and neck, liver or kidney cancer.

This CDR3 reads CASSYSPTGRRETQYF. CDR3 nucleotides: TGTGCCAGCAGTTACTCCCCGACAGGGAGGCGAGAGACCCAGTACTTC. The chain joins TRBV6-6 to TRBJ2-5; perhaps TRBD1 as D (7 bases). CDR1 is MNHNY, CDR2 SVGAGI, per germline (reference sequence). The CDR3 extends over 16 amino acids. Trimming left V 0 bases short and J 4 bases short, with 15 bases between.